The next 3 T cell receptor beta chains were all read from a single sample in a study of identical twins. TCRdb reanalysed the 5' RACE reads using MiXCR and keeps one entry per CDR3 protein. The table shows some 1,700,000 distinct CDR3 sequences, with 25% to 35% occurring only once. Sequencing used cord blood. These receptors all stem from a newborn girl in good health.

This clonotype was seen at least ten times. The chain is built from TRBV12-3 or TRBV12-4 and TRBJ2-7; D not resolved. The V end lost 5 bases, the J end lost 0 bases, and 20 bases lay between the germline ends. The CDR3 is 17 residues long. This CDR3 is CASSPGEWLRGSYEQYF. Here the CDR3 DNA reads TGTGCCAGCAGTCCCGGAGAATGGCTCAGAGGCTCCTACGAGCAGTACTTC.

Comments on this clonotype: This may come from a read error, since a much larger clone is one base off. Without the conserved terminal phenylalanine or tryptophan, this CDR3 likely stems from a read error. The chain uses TRBV25-1 and TRBJ1-2, with 11 nucleotides matching TRBD1. The CDR3 has 14 amino acids. Germline values: CDR1 MGHDK, CDR2 SYGVNS. V lost 4 bases and J lost 4; bases outside the gene matches: 2. The DNA for the CDR3 is TGTGCCAGCAGTGCCGGGACAGGGGGCTATGGCTACACCTTA. It specifies CASSAGTGGYGYTL.

This clonotype has more than one count but fewer than ten. The chain employs TRBV5-1 and TRBJ2-1, with 10 positions matching TRBD2. Per the germline V gene, CDR1 is SGHRS and CDR2 is YFSETQ. Losses at the gene ends were 5 bases for V and 4 bases for J; bases not matched to a gene: 12. This CDR3 is built from 17 residues. The CDR3, as DNA: TGCGCCAGCAGTGCGGAACTAGCGGGACTCCCTTACAATGAGCAGTTCTTC. Translation: CASSAELAGLPYNEQFF.